Given below is one TCR beta chain in context. Antigen unknown. One entry per CDR3 protein results from TCRdb running MiXCR on the 5' RACE reads. The data contain 120,000 or so distinct CDR3 sequences, roughly 13% of them seen just once; the ten biggest clones take up 2.5% to 3.5%. This sample stems from a study of CD8 T cells in ankylosing spondylitis. Looked up from germline, CDR1 is SGHVS and CDR2 is FQNEAQ. The CDR3 covers 13 residues. The V end lost 0 bases, the J end lost 3 bases, and 6 bases lay between the germline ends. Findings and caveats of the study: Blood from ankylosing spondylitis patients appeared to carry a characteristic roughly eight-variant TCR beta motif. Clones tied to disease were said to be significantly enriched in matched ankylosing spondylitis synovial fluid. Disease-associated clonotypes exhibited CD8+ identity and were relatively infrequent in peripheral blood.

This clonotype was sampled from a female donor with ankylosing spondylitis or in good health (not recorded which). The V call is TRBV7-8, the J call TRBJ2-7; the D is unclear. The material sequenced was blood, either unsorted or a sorted T cell fraction (not recorded which). The CDR3 here is CASSLAWDYEQYF. The CDR3 DNA is TGTGCCAGCAGCTTAGCATGGGACTACGAGCAGTACTTC.